This T cell receptor (beta chain) was sequenced for a study of OX40 agonist ivuxolimab in advanced cancers. The study's findings and limits: Some nonresponders additionally presented with little normalized T-cell clonal expansion. Within 6 weeks, CD4+ and CD8+ blood T cells expanded clonally at 0.1 to 3.0 mg/kg.

Worth noting for this clone: Antigen: not known.

Only in-frame clones appear in the TCRdb table, and some are missing; sequencing was by immunoSEQ multiplex PCR. The data hold under 85,000 clones, with over 90% observed a single time. Per the germline V gene, CDR1 is SGHRS and CDR2 is YFSETQ. The CDR3 has 16 amino acids. V was pared by 0 bases and J by 7 bases, with 6 bases of the junction left unmatched. The chain combines TRBV5-1 with TRBJ1-4, with 10 bases aligning to TRBD1. This specimen was CD4+ or CD8+ T cells sorted from blood, taken in a trial of the OX40 agonist ivuxolimab. This sequence originates from an adult with an advanced solid tumor such as melanoma, head and neck, liver or kidney cancer. The CDR3 loop reads CASSLADRGRGEKLFF. The CDR3 DNA follows: TGCGCCAGCAGCTTGGCCGACAGGGGGCGCGGTGAAAAACTGTTTTTT. The full variable domain, with the rest looked up from reference TRBV5-1 and TRBJ1-4, is KAGVTQTPRYLIKTRGQQVTLSCSPISGHRSVSWYQQTPGQGLQFLFEYFSETQRNKGNFPGRFSGRQFSNSRSEMNVSTLELGDSALYLCASSLADRGRGEKLFFGSGTQLSVL.